A single sample gave rise to the 10 T cell receptor beta chains below, sequenced in a study of PD-1 blockade in mismatch repair-deficient tumors. Method: immunoSEQ multiplex PCR; TCRdb's copy keeps in-frame clones and lacks some. The sample holds around 100,000 clones, about 74% seen once. Specimen: peripheral blood, collected 60 weeks after starting pembrolizumab. These receptors were taken from an adult with mismatch repair-deficient cancer.

The chain joins TRBV29-1 to TRBJ2-1, with 8 bases matching TRBD2. The V and J ends lost 5 bases and 1 base, in that order; junction bases with no gene match: 13. This CDR3 has 17 amino acids. The germline V gene encodes CDR1 SQVTM and CDR2 ANQGSEA. The CDR3 loop is CSVIGISGARSYNEQFF. CDR3 nucleotide sequence: TGCAGCGTTATTGGTATTAGCGGGGCAAGATCCTACAATGAGCAGTTCTTC.

V is TRBV2 and J is TRBJ2-2; D remains unclear. This CDR3 comprises 13 residues. The V end lost 3 bases, the J end lost 6 bases, and 8 bases lay between the germline ends. In germline, CDR1 is SNHLY, CDR2 FYNNEI. The CDR3, as DNA: TGTGCCAGCAGTGATAGATTCGCCGGGGAGCTGTTTTTT. The encoded protein is CASSDRFAGELFF.

The rearrangement links TRBV5-6 to TRBJ2-7; tentatively, D is TRBD1 (5 bases). The germline V gene encodes CDR1 SGHDT and CDR2 YYEEEE. CDR3 length equals 12 residues. V gave up 0 bases and J gave up 5 bases, with 6 bases separating them. Here the CDR3 reads CASSLVQDEQYF. The CDR3 coding sequence is TGTGCCAGCAGCTTGGTACAGGACGAGCAGTACTTC.

CDR3 sequence reads: CASILTGGYEQYF. CDR3 DNA: TGTGCCAGCATTTTGACAGGGGGATACGAGCAGTACTTC. The chain has TRBV2 and TRBJ2-7, with 9 bases identical to TRBD1. Germline CDR1 SNHLY, CDR2 FYNNEI. J was trimmed by 4 bases and V by 7 bases; bases with no gene match: 5. This CDR3 has 13 residues. Using reference TRBV2 and TRBJ2-7 for the parts outside the CDR3, the full variable domain is EPEVTQTPSHQVTQMGQEVILRCVPISNHLYFYWYRQILGQKVEFLVSFYNNEISEKSEIFDDQFSVERPDGSNFTLKIRSTKLEDSAMYFCASILTGGYEQYFGPGTRLTVT.

The chain uses TRBV6-5 and TRBJ1-2; 7 bases line up with TRBD1. The CDR3 consists of 13 residues. With V trimmed by 6 bases and J by 5 bases, 6 bases remained unmatched. CDR1 and CDR2 from the germline V gene are MNHEY and SVGAGI. CDR3 sequence reads: CASRSRGPYGYTF. The CDR3 nucleotides are TGTGCCAGCAGATCGAGGGGGCCGTATGGCTACACCTTC.

This clone was seen only a few times. Other nucleotide sequences from this sample produce the same CDR3. The rearrangement uses TRBV27 and TRBJ2-7; D possibly corresponds to TRBD1 (6 bases). With 5 bases removed from V and 6 bases from J, the gap between germline ends came to 8 bases. CDR3 length: 11 residues. Germline values: CDR1 MNHEY, CDR2 SMNVEV (reference sequence). CDR3 in DNA: TGTGCCAGCAGTCTCAGGGGCGAGCAGTACTTC. Protein sequence: CASSLRGEQYF.

The V gene is TRBV7-6, the J gene TRBJ2-2; possible D gene TRBD2, 6 bases. CDR3 length: 16 residues. Between the trimmed V and J ends, which lost 5 bases and 2 bases, there was a span of 15 bases. The germline V gene has CDR1 SGHVS and CDR2 FNYEAQ. CDR3 DNA sequence: TGTGCCAGCAGCCCCACGGGACTGCTTAACACCGGGGAGCTGTTTTTT. Translation: CASSPTGLLNTGELFF.

J is TRBJ1-4 and V is TRBV13; 7 nucleotides line up with TRBD1. Germline V gene sequence: CDR1 PRHDT, CDR2 FYEKMQ (reference sequence). J lost 5 bases, V lost 5 bases, and 5 bases had no gene match. CDR3 size: 14 residues. CDR3: CASSIRQGNEKLFF. The CDR3, as DNA: TGTGCCAGCAGCATACGACAGGGAAATGAAAAACTGTTTTTT.

The rearrangement joins TRBV7-9 to TRBJ1-1; 8 bases fit TRBD1. This CDR3 spans 14 amino acids. Germline CDR1 reads SEHNR; CDR2 reads FQNEAQ (reference sequence). The J segment lost 4 bases and the V segment lost 5 bases, leaving 6 bases of the junction unmatched. This CDR3 reads CASSPQGAGTEAFF. The CDR3 region has the DNA TGTGCCAGCAGCCCGCAGGGGGCAGGCACTGAAGCTTTCTTT.

The V and J genes are TRBV18 and TRBJ2-7, with D unclear. Per germline, CDR1 KGHSH and CDR2 LQKENI. The CDR3 has 14 residues. V lost 1 base, J lost 0 bases, and 7 bases lay in between. In DNA form, the CDR3 reads TGTGCCAGCTCACCACAAGCTCGCTCCTACGAGCAGTACTTC. Protein sequence: CASSPQARSYEQYF.